The T cell receptor beta chain described here comes from a study of T cells in Graves' hyperthyroidism and ophthalmopathy. General study results and limits: Most thyroid clonotypes expanded above 0.001 appeared in blood too. Prediction of ophthalmopathy progression came a median approximately 6 months pre-onset.

Amplification of TCR beta CDR3 regions used RNA as the template. The study used the HTBI primer set for a first-round RT-PCR of the TCR CDR3. From the multiplex PCR reads, TCRdb called clonotypes with MiXCR, one entry per CDR3 protein. The top ten clones hold 5% to 6.5% of a sample with a few hundred thousand distinct CDR3 sequences, around 13% of them seen once. This clonotype occurred many times. The antigen remains undetermined. Diagnoses were made from clinical symptoms, serum measures (thyroxine and TRAb), thyroid ultrasound and orbital computed tomography. Cells are PBMCs isolated from more than 8.5 ml of fresh blood. Looked up from germline, CDR1 is MNHNS and CDR2 is SASEGT. The CDR3 totals 13 residues. Trimming at V came to 6 bases and at J to 6 bases, leaving 7 bases not matched to a gene.

The chain couples TRBV6-1 to TRBJ1-1; TRBD1 matches 7 bases. Sequencing was done on a sample of blood. This clonotype was sampled from a woman aged 18-30 years with Graves' hyperthyroidism. CDR3 bases: TGTGCCAGCAGCGCCGACAGGGACTCTGAAGCTTTCTTT. Protein sequence: CASSADRDSEAFF.